One and the same sample provided the 23 T cell receptor beta chains below, sequenced in a study of PD-1 blockade in mismatch repair-deficient tumors. Data came from immunoSEQ multiplex PCR; TCRdb stores just in-frame clones and leaves some out. This table has roughly 110,000 clones, about three quarters appearing once. Here the sequenced sample was peripheral blood, taken just over 59 weeks after starting pembrolizumab. The receptors were sampled from an adult with mismatch repair-deficient cancer.

The rearrangement links TRBV11-1 to TRBJ2-5; 13 bases line up with TRBD2. The CDR3 has 18 amino acids. Germline assignment: CDR1 SGHAT and CDR2 FQDESV (reference sequence). The trim removed 1 base at V and 2 bases at J, leaving 7 bases unmatched. The DNA of the CDR3 is TGTGCCAGCAGCTTAGGGACTAGCGGGAGCGTTGAGCAAGAGACCCAGTACTTC. Protein: CASSLGTSGSVEQETQYF.

The rearrangement uses TRBV18 and TRBJ2-7, with D possibly being TRBD2 (5 bases). The CDR3 runs to 18 residues. V was cut by 3 bases and J by 2 bases, with 23 bases left in between. CDR1 is KGHSH, CDR2 LQKENI, per germline. In DNA form, the CDR3 reads TGTGCCAGCTCACCCCTTGTCGGCGGCCTAGCAGTTACCTACGAGCAGTACTTC. Its protein product is CASSPLVGGLAVTYEQYF.

This clone was seen a single time. This rearrangement joins TRBV19 to TRBJ2-2; 8 bases fit TRBD1. Trimming took 6 bases from V and 4 from J; bases not matched to a gene: 4. CDR1 LNHDA and CDR2 SQIVND come from the germline V gene (reference sequence). CDR3 length: 14 amino acids. CDR3 in amino acids: CASRRDRLTGELFF. The CDR3 DNA reads as TGTGCCAGTAGAAGGGACAGGCTCACCGGGGAGCTGTTTTTT.

There are a few counts of this clone. The chain recombines TRBV27 with TRBJ2-3, with TRBD2 matching 10 bases. V trimming: 8 bases; J trimming: 6 bases; junction bases outside the gene matches: 17. The V gene's germline CDR1 is MNHEY and CDR2 SMNVEV (reference sequence). The CDR3 loop spans 17 amino acids. The DNA for the CDR3 is TGTGCCAGCCCCCCTCCGGGACTAGCGTTTTTAGGGGATACGCAGTATTTT. Encoded protein: CASPPPGLAFLGDTQYF.

The V and J genes are TRBV18 and TRBJ2-7, with 11 positions matching TRBD1. The ends lost 6 bases at V and 1 base at J; junction bases unmatched: 2. In germline, CDR1 is KGHSH, CDR2 LQKENI. CDR3 length: 14 residues. CDR3 bases: TGTGCCAGCTCCCGGGACAGGGGGTCCTACGAGCAGTACTTC. Protein product: CASSRDRGSYEQYF.

The chain uses TRBV12-5 and TRBJ2-7; D possibly corresponds to TRBD2 (5 bases). The CDR3 extends over 15 amino acids. From germline, CDR1 is LGHNT and CDR2 FRNRAP. V lost 5 bases, J lost 4 bases, and 18 bases lay in between. CDR3 residues: CASGPGLSTEYEQYF. The CDR3 region has the DNA TGTGCTAGTGGTCCTGGACTGTCGACCGAATACGAGCAGTACTTC.

The V call is TRBV4-2, the J call TRBJ2-6; TRBD1 agrees at 12 bases. The CDR3 length is 18 residues. Germline values: CDR1 LGHNA, CDR2 YNFKEQ. Unmatched junction bases numbered 5, after V lost 3 bases and J lost 2 bases. This CDR3 is CASSHRRDRGPGANVLTF. As DNA, the CDR3 is TGTGCCAGCAGCCACCGACGGGACAGGGGGCCTGGGGCCAACGTCCTGACTTTC.

This clone ranks as medium-sized. The genes are TRBV2 and TRBJ1-5; D possibly corresponds to TRBD1 (5 bases). This CDR3 contains 14 residues. V lost 3 bases to trimming and J lost 5 bases, with 11 bases between them. Germline V gene data show CDR1 as SNHLY and CDR2 as FYNNEI. The CDR3 DNA is TGTGCCAGCAGTGACTGGGGGGTGGATCAGCCCCAGCATTTT. Translation gives CASSDWGVDQPQHF.

This chain links TRBV10-3 with TRBJ2-3; a possible D gene is TRBD1 (7 bases). Germline CDR1 and CDR2: ENHRY and SYGVKD. V was cut by 6 bases and J by 6 bases, with 22 bases left in between. The CDR3 extends over 16 amino acids. The CDR3 is CAISGTPGQQSDTQYF. The CDR3 DNA sequence: TGTGCCATCAGCGGGACTCCGGGACAGCAATCGGATACGCAGTATTTT.

The chain carries TRBV7-8 and TRBJ2-1, with 11 bases aligning to TRBD2. The germline CDR1 and CDR2 sequences are SGHVS and FQNEAQ. The ends lost 2 bases at V and 7 bases at J; junction bases unmatched: 7. The CDR3 is made up of 16 amino acids. Written as DNA, the CDR3 is TGTGCCAGCAGCTTAAAACTAGCGGGAGTTAATAATGAGCAGTTCTTC. It encodes CASSLKLAGVNNEQFF.

The chain joins TRBV7-2 to TRBJ1-2; D is possibly TRBD1 (6 bases). The length of the CDR3 is 15 residues. V lost 2 bases to trimming and J lost 0 bases, with 10 bases between them. Germline assignment: CDR1 SGHTA and CDR2 FQGNSA. CDR3 loop: CASSLMGASNYGYTF. The CDR3 DNA sequence: TGTGCCAGCAGCTTAATGGGGGCGTCTAACTATGGCTACACCTTC.

The V call is TRBV27, the J call TRBJ2-7; D gene ambiguous. The CDR3 totals 11 residues. Germline-derived CDR1 and CDR2 are MNHEY and SMNVEV (reference sequence). V was cut by 4 bases and J by 3 bases, with 4 bases left in between. The CDR3 DNA sequence: TGTGCCAGCAGTTCGGTCTACGAGCAGTACTTC. Protein sequence: CASSSVYEQYF.

This chain links TRBV14 with TRBJ1-4; D unresolved. Germline V lookup: CDR1 SGHDN, CDR2 FVKESK. Trimming shortened V by 4 bases and J by 6 bases, and 12 bases separated the two germline ends. This CDR3 spans 14 amino acids. CDR3 amino acids: CASSRPGTYEKLFF. CDR3 nucleotide sequence: TGTGCCAGCAGCCGCCCGGGAACCTATGAAAAACTGTTTTTT. The full variable domain, its missing parts supplied by reference TRBV14 and TRBJ1-4, is EAGVTQFPSHSVIEKGQTVTLRCDPISGHDNLYWYRRVMGKEIKFLLHFVKESKQDESGMPNNRFLAERTGGTYSTLKVQPAELEDSGVYFCASSRPGTYEKLFFGSGTQLSVL.

The chain combines TRBV11-3 with TRBJ2-2; D possibly matches TRBD1 or TRBD2 (5 bases each). The V and J ends lost 2 bases and 7 bases respectively, with 17 bases between them. CDR3 length: 16 residues. Germline CDR1 SGHNT, CDR2 YENEEA. CDR3 sequence (DNA): TGTGCCAGCAGCTTAATTCCGGGACCGGTGGTCGGGGAGCTGTTTTTT. Amino acid sequence: CASSLIPGPVVGELFF.

The chain is built from TRBV2 and TRBJ2-3; D not resolved. Germline V lookup: CDR1 SNHLY, CDR2 FYNNEI. The CDR3 runs 15 residues. The V gene lost 0 bases and the J gene lost 5 bases, with 12 bases spanning the gap. CDR3 nucleotides: TGTGCCAGCAGTGAAGCGCGGTTTCTGGGAGATACGCAGTATTTT. It yields the protein CASSEARFLGDTQYF.

The chain joins TRBV5-1 to TRBJ1-1, with D possibly matching TRBD1 (5 bases). Germline CDR1 and CDR2: SGHRS and YFSETQ. Trimming removed 4 bases from V and 7 bases from J, with 20 bases in between. The CDR3 extends over 15 amino acids. The CDR3 loop is CASSRELGQGLEAFF. The CDR3 coding sequence is TGCGCCAGCAGCCGCGAACTGGGGCAGGGCCTTGAAGCTTTCTTT.

This sequence joins TRBV4-1 and TRBJ2-3, with D tentatively TRBD2 (6 bases). The germline gives CDR1 MGHRA, CDR2 YSYEKL. Trimming took 1 base from V and 0 from J, leaving 17 bases between them. The CDR3 runs to 18 residues. The CDR3 DNA sequence: TGCGCCAGCAGCCAAGTGGGGGGTGCGGGGACGAGCACAGATACGCAGTATTTT. Translated: CASSQVGGAGTSTDTQYF.

The chain is built from TRBV5-6 and TRBJ2-7; TRBD1 matches at 10 bases. V gave up 0 bases and J gave up 3 bases; unmatched junction bases: 3. The CDR3 spans 15 residues. CDR1 is SGHDT, CDR2 YYEEEE, per germline. The CDR3 here is CASSLAWTGGYEQYF. CDR3 coding DNA: TGTGCCAGCAGCTTGGCCTGGACAGGGGGCTACGAGCAGTACTTC.

The chain combines TRBV11-1 with TRBJ1-5; D call uncertain. The CDR3 runs to 13 residues. Germline lookup yields CDR1 SGHAT and CDR2 FQDESV (reference sequence). V dropped 1 base and J dropped 5 bases, with 6 bases sitting between them. CDR3 nucleotides: TGTGCCAGCAGCTTAGGTGGGGATCAGCCCCAGCATTTT. Translation: CASSLGGDQPQHF. Variable domain in full (rest from reference TRBV11-1 and TRBJ1-5): EAEVAQSPRYKITEKSQAVAFWCDPISGHATLYWYRQILGQGPELLVQFQDESVVDDSQLPKDRFSAERLKGVDSTLKIQPAELGDSAMYLCASSLGGDQPQHFGDGTRLSIL.

The rearrangement uses TRBV11-3 and TRBJ2-5; D unclear. Judging by the DNA end, TRBJ2-7 fits better; the J call may be wrong. Per the germline V gene, CDR1 is SGHNT and CDR2 is YENEEA. The CDR3 totals 13 residues. CDR3 coding DNA: TGTGCCAGCAGTTCTCGGAGTGGCTACGAGCAGTACTTC. It is translated as CASSSRSGYEQYF.

The CDR3 spells CASSLPKQGAAQHF. The CDR3, as DNA: TGTGCCAGTAGTCTCCCAAAACAGGGTGCGGCCCAGCATTTT. The V call is TRBV19, the J call TRBJ1-5, with D possibly TRBD1 on 6 matching bases. This CDR3 comprises 14 residues. Germline V gene data show CDR1 as LNHDA and CDR2 as SQIVND (reference sequence). V lost 5 bases and J lost 11, with 19 bases in between.

The chain recombines TRBV30 with TRBJ2-1; no reliable D call. Germline V gene lookup returns CDR1 GTSNPN and CDR2 SVGIG (reference sequence). Trimming took 5 bases from V and 8 from J, leaving 10 bases between them. The CDR3 is made up of 11 amino acids. The CDR3, as DNA: TGTGCCTGGGCGGCCGTGGATGAGCAGTTCTTC. Its protein product is CAWAAVDEQFF.

V and J are TRBV2 and TRBJ2-7; 8 bases are shared with TRBD1. V gave up 1 base and J gave up 7 bases; unmatched junction bases: 6. CDR1 and CDR2 from the germline V gene are SNHLY and FYNNEI. The CDR3 contains 14 residues. CDR3 coding DNA: TGTGCCAGCAGTGAAGGTCAGGGGGCCCGGGAGCAGTACTTC. Translated, it gives CASSEGQGAREQYF.